This T cell receptor beta chain was identified in a study of T-cell reconstitution after alpha-beta-depleted transplantation in children. This clonotype was observed a handful of times. The CDR3 sequence is 15 residues long. The germline gives CDR1 ENHRY, CDR2 SYGVKD. The V and J ends lost 5 bases and 2 bases, in that order; junction bases with no gene match: 2. This sample's TCRbeta library carried unique molecular identifier barcodes. TCRdb itself ran the PCR reads through MiXCR, one entry per CDR3 protein. This table has roughly 590,000 distinct CDR3 sequences, 16% appearing once. The specimen was PBMCs from the stem cell graft donor, collected from the stem cell graft. The chain recombines TRBV10-3 with TRBJ2-1, with 11 bases fitting TRBD2. This sequence was found in a human donor who donated a stem cell graft to a child with acute myeloid leukemia. In DNA form, the CDR3 reads TGTGCCATCAGTCCTAGCGGGGGGACCTACAATGAGCAGTTCTTC. Translating gives CAISPSGGTYNEQFF.